This T cell receptor beta chain was found in a study of cytomegalovirus exposure and HLA in healthy donors. Whole-study results and caveats: The number of N-insertions in an Asian-associated ancestry cluster was reportedly below the approximately 700-donor mean in a later analysis. Earlier analysis looked at TCR beta V segments, and most were productive about 87% or about 30% of the time.

The PCR had 60 Vbeta and 13 Jbeta primers. TCRdb's table, derived via immunoSEQ multiplex PCR, lists solely in-frame clones and lacks some. The table has 250,000 to 350,000 clones, 86% seen once. For this clone: Its specificity is unknown.

This CDR3 comprises 12 residues. Trimming removed 7 bases at V and 0 bases at J, with 6 bases between. From germline, CDR1 is MNHNY and CDR2 SVGAGI (reference sequence). The chain employs TRBV6-6 and TRBJ1-1; no firm D call. Sequencing was carried out using PBMCs. The sequence derives from a man in his forties or fifties in good health and CMV-seropositive. The DNA for the CDR3 is TGTGCCAGCAATAACATGAACACTGAAGCTTTCTTT. Amino acids: CASNNMNTEAFF.